These 30 T cell receptor beta chains originate from one sample sequenced in a study of technical replicates of blood from a handful of donors. Repertoires were generated with immunoSEQ multiplex PCR, while TCRdb's copy carries only in-frame clones and drops some. There are approximately 100,000 clones in the sample; 96% occur only once, and roughly 0.21% lies in the top ten. Sequencing used T cells isolated from PBMCs. The receptor source for this set is a human donor in good health.

The J gene is TRBJ2-4, the V gene TRBV6-5, with 10 nucleotides matching TRBD2. Per the germline V gene, CDR1 is MNHEY and CDR2 is SVGAGI. V shed 6 bases, J shed 6 bases, and the junction held 2 bases outside the gene matches. CDR3 length: 13 amino acids. Here the CDR3 reads CASRSGGGNIQYF. The CDR3 bases are TGTGCCAGCAGAAGCGGGGGGGGAAACATTCAGTACTTC.

This sequence joins TRBV7-9 and TRBJ2-2; a possible D gene is TRBD2 (5 bases). The V and J ends lost 7 bases and 0 bases respectively, with 12 bases between them. The CDR3 spans 15 residues. Germline V gene lookup returns CDR1 SEHNR and CDR2 FQNEAQ (reference sequence). In DNA form, the CDR3 reads TGTGCCAGCAAGGAGGCACTCGCGAACACCGGGGAGCTGTTTTTT. Amino acid sequence: CASKEALANTGELFF.

The V and J genes are TRBV27 and TRBJ2-1; D possibly corresponds to TRBD2 (7 bases). This CDR3 spans 15 amino acids. Trimming shortened V by 3 bases and J by 10 bases, and 19 bases separated the two germline ends. Germline loops: CDR1 MNHEY, CDR2 SMNVEV (reference sequence). The CDR3 loop is CASSFREGGVYEQFF. CDR3 bases: TGTGCCAGCAGTTTTCGCGAGGGGGGGGTTTACGAGCAGTTCTTC.

V is TRBV11-3 and J is TRBJ2-2; 7 bases fit TRBD2. Per the germline V gene, CDR1 is SGHNT and CDR2 is YENEEA. The trim removed 10 bases at V and 3 bases at J, leaving 2 bases unmatched. The CDR3 extends over 12 amino acids. In DNA, the CDR3 is TGTGCCACCGCGGGAGACACCGGGGAGCTGTTTTTT. It specifies CATAGDTGELFF.

V is TRBV18 and J is TRBJ2-5; weak D call: TRBD1 (5 bases). The CDR3 loop spans 14 amino acids. V was shortened by 0 bases and J by 4 bases, with 9 bases between the two germline ends. Per germline, CDR1 KGHSH and CDR2 LQKENI. CDR3 coding DNA: TGTGCCAGCTCACCACCGGCAGGGCCAGAGACCCAGTACTTC. Encoded protein: CASSPPAGPETQYF. Variable domain in full (rest from reference TRBV18 and TRBJ2-5): NAGVMQNPRHLVRRRGQEARLRCSPMKGHSHVYWYRQLPEEGLKFMVYLQKENIIDESGMPKERFSAEFPKEGPSILRIQQVVRGDSAAYFCASSPPAGPETQYFGPGTRLLVL.

V and J are TRBV7-9 and TRBJ2-5, with TRBD2 matching over 8 bases. V lost 5 bases and J lost 2; bases outside the gene matches: 10. The CDR3 sequence is 16 residues long. Germline V gene data show CDR1 as SEHNR and CDR2 as FQNEAQ (reference sequence). CDR3 sequence: CASSPPPLAEQETQYF. CDR3 sequence (DNA): TGTGCCAGCAGCCCACCCCCACTAGCGGAGCAAGAGACCCAGTACTTC.

The chain employs TRBV7-9 and TRBJ2-2; 11 bases are a match to TRBD2. V trimming: 5 bases; J trimming: 1 base; junction bases outside the gene matches: 6. The germline V gene has CDR1 SEHNR and CDR2 FQNEAQ (reference sequence). The CDR3 spans 17 residues. The DNA of the CDR3 is TGTGCCAGCAGCAACCGGGGGACTAGCGGGAACACCGGGGAGCTGTTTTTT. Its protein product is CASSNRGTSGNTGELFF.

V and J are TRBV19 and TRBJ2-1; a weak D match, TRBD2 (5 bases). V was shortened by 6 bases and J by 5 bases, with 8 bases between the two germline ends. The CDR3 has 12 amino acids. Germline V lookup: CDR1 LNHDA, CDR2 SQIVND (reference sequence). The CDR3 protein is CASSGENNEQFF. The CDR3, as DNA: TGTGCCAGTAGCGGGGAAAACAATGAGCAGTTCTTC.

The rearrangement uses TRBV5-1 and TRBJ2-2; possibly TRBD2 for D (5 bases). The CDR3 length is 15 residues. Trimming pared 4 bases from V and 4 bases from J, leaving 14 bases between. Germline lookup yields CDR1 SGHRS and CDR2 YFSETQ. The CDR3 nucleotides read TGCGCCAGCAGCCGGGGTTTAGTCGCCACCGGGGAGCTGTTTTTT. It translates to CASSRGLVATGELFF.

J is TRBJ2-5 and V is TRBV6-6, with D possibly matching TRBD2 (6 bases). CDR3 size: 13 residues. The V and J ends lost 7 bases and 6 bases respectively, with 15 bases between them. Germline V gives CDR1 MNHNY, CDR2 SVGAGI (reference sequence). The CDR3 bases are TGTGCCAGCACCTCACCTGCGGGGAAGACCCAGTACTTC. Translated: CASTSPAGKTQYF.

The CDR3 reads CASGLVLDRGASGYGYTF. The CDR3, as DNA: TGTGCTAGTGGTTTGGTACTGGACAGGGGGGCCTCTGGCTATGGCTACACCTTC. This sequence joins TRBV12-5 and TRBJ1-2; the match to TRBD1 covers 10 bases. V shed 0 bases and J 4 bases; nucleotides not matched to a gene: 11. The CDR3 runs to 18 residues. Germline V CDR1 and CDR2: LGHNT, FRNRAP.

The rearrangement joins TRBV4-1 to TRBJ2-3; D not resolved. V was pared by 0 bases and J by 0 bases, with 4 bases between. This CDR3 has 14 amino acids. CDR1 MGHRA and CDR2 YSYEKL come from the germline V gene. CDR3 DNA sequence: TGCGCCAGCAGCCAAGATCATAGCACAGATACGCAGTATTTT. This translates into CASSQDHSTDTQYF.

The chain carries TRBV11-2 and TRBJ1-6; D gene unclear. The CDR3 consists of 13 residues. V was shortened by 5 bases and J by 10 bases, with 12 bases between the two germline ends. Germline V gene lookup returns CDR1 SGHAT and CDR2 FQNNGV. The DNA of the CDR3 is TGTGCCAGCAGCCCACAATCCTCGTCACCCCTCCACTTT. Translated, it gives CASSPQSSSPLHF.

The chain links TRBV7-8 to TRBJ2-4, with TRBD1 matching 10 bases. V trimming: 5 bases; J trimming: 12 bases; junction bases outside the gene matches: 7. Per the germline V gene, CDR1 is SGHVS and CDR2 is FQNEAQ. CDR3 length: 13 residues. This CDR3 reads CASSRRDRGDQYF. Written as DNA, the CDR3 is TGTGCCAGCAGCCGCCGGGACAGGGGTGATCAGTACTTC.

The V and J genes are TRBV19 and TRBJ1-5; 11 bases are a match to TRBD1. V gave up 9 bases and J gave up 7 bases; unmatched junction bases: 14. The germline gives CDR1 LNHDA, CDR2 SQIVND (reference sequence). CDR3 size: 16 residues. CDR3 nucleotides: TGTGCCAGCAGACCCCCCCTAGGGACAGGGGGACAGCCCCAGCATTTT. Translated, it gives CASRPPLGTGGQPQHF.

V and J are TRBV19 and TRBJ2-7; weak D call: TRBD2 (5 bases). V was trimmed by 7 bases and J by 1 base, leaving 14 bases between them. This CDR3 contains 14 residues. Germline CDR1 is LNHDA and CDR2 is SQIVND (reference sequence). The CDR3: CASTPAGPSYEQYF. In DNA, the CDR3 is TGTGCCAGTACCCCGGCGGGCCCTTCCTACGAGCAGTACTTC.

The chain carries TRBV28 and TRBJ1-5; 7 nucleotides match TRBD1. The CDR3 has 13 residues. The junction had 5 bases not matched to a gene; V was cut back by 6 bases and J by 6 bases. The germline V gene has CDR1 MDHEN and CDR2 SYDVKM. CDR3 DNA sequence: TGTGCCAGCAGATCGACAGGGATTCAGCCCCAGCATTTT. It yields the protein CASRSTGIQPQHF.

This clone has a single count. This rearrangement joins TRBV5-8 to TRBJ2-5; D might be TRBD1 (5 bases). Germline V CDR1 and CDR2: SGHTS, YDEGEE. The CDR3 runs to 14 residues. V lost 7 bases and J 1 base, leaving 14 bases between the germline ends. In DNA form, the CDR3 reads TGTGCCAGCGAGCCAGGGCTGGCCCAAGAGACCCAGTACTTC. Its protein is CASEPGLAQETQYF.

The chain combines TRBV6-5 with TRBJ1-5, with 8 bases matching TRBD1. V dropped 6 bases and J dropped 4; count of bases not matched to a gene: 2. Germline V gene lookup returns CDR1 MNHEY and CDR2 SVGAGI. This CDR3 has 13 residues. DNA of the CDR3: TGTGCCAGCAGCAGACAGGGGAATCAGCCCCAGCATTTT. Protein: CASSRQGNQPQHF.

This chain links TRBV19 with TRBJ2-2, with a possible D match to TRBD2 (6 bases). V lost 4 bases and J lost 7, with 13 bases in between. This CDR3 has 14 residues. Germline loops: CDR1 LNHDA, CDR2 SQIVND (reference sequence). The CDR3 coding sequence is TGTGCCAGTAGTACCGGACTATCGCTCGGGGAGCTGTTTTTT. It encodes CASSTGLSLGELFF.

V and J are TRBV7-9 and TRBJ1-5; D call uncertain. The CDR3 is 11 amino acids. The V gene's germline CDR1 is SEHNR and CDR2 FQNEAQ (reference sequence). Trimming took off 2 bases at V and 11 bases at J, with 7 bases between the two ends. The CDR3 region is CASSLTGTQHF. In DNA form, the CDR3 reads TGTGCCAGCAGCTTAACGGGGACCCAGCATTTT. Combining the CDR3 with reference TRBV7-9 and TRBJ1-5 gives the whole variable domain DTGVSQNPRHKITKRGQNVTFRCDPISEHNRLYWYRQTLGQGPEFLTYFQNEAQLEKSRLLSDRFSAERPKGSFSTLEIQRTEQGDSAMYLCASSLTGTQHFGDGTRLSIL.

V and J are TRBV5-1 and TRBJ2-2; 8 bases are shared with TRBD1. This CDR3 comprises 15 residues. Germline CDR1 reads SGHRS; CDR2 reads YFSETQ. V lost 0 bases, J lost 3 bases, and 1 base stayed unmatched. The CDR3 is CASSLEQGDTGELFF. The CDR3 DNA sequence: TGCGCCAGCAGCTTGGAACAGGGGGACACCGGGGAGCTGTTTTTT.

This clone occurred once. The V call is TRBV5-1, the J call TRBJ2-7; 9 bases line up with TRBD1. Germline V gene lookup returns CDR1 SGHRS and CDR2 YFSETQ. V shed 4 bases and J 2 bases; nucleotides not matched to a gene: 4. CDR3 length: 14 amino acids. The chain's CDR3 is CASSGGDRAYEQYF. DNA for the CDR3: TGCGCCAGCAGCGGGGGGGACAGGGCCTACGAGCAGTACTTC.

This sequence joins TRBV6-1 and TRBJ2-1; TRBD2 might be the D (6 bases). V was clipped by 6 bases and J by 4 bases, with 10 bases between them. Germline V lookup: CDR1 MNHNS, CDR2 SASEGT. The CDR3 runs 13 residues. Written as DNA, the CDR3 is TGTGCCAGCAGGGGACTTCATTACAATGAGCAGTTCTTC. Protein product: CASRGLHYNEQFF.

V gene TRBV10-2 combines with J gene TRBJ2-2, with 8 bases matching TRBD2. Looked up from germline, CDR1 is WSHSY and CDR2 is SAAADI. V shed 4 bases, J shed 6 bases, and the junction held 10 bases outside the gene matches. The CDR3 is 16 amino acids. In DNA form, the CDR3 reads TGCGCCAGCAGTGGGGTCGTGACTAGCGTACCCGGGGAGCTGTTTTTT. As protein: CASSGVVTSVPGELFF.

The chain uses TRBV28 and TRBJ2-1, with D possibly being TRBD1 (6 bases). Germline values: CDR1 MDHEN, CDR2 SYDVKM. V was shortened by 5 bases and J by 0 bases, with 17 bases between the two germline ends. This CDR3 contains 17 residues. The CDR3 DNA reads as TGTGCCAGCAGTGTCGCCACCCCGGACAGCTCCTACAATGAGCAGTTCTTC. Translation: CASSVATPDSSYNEQFF.

This clone has more than one count but fewer than ten. This rearrangement joins TRBV2 to TRBJ1-2; 12 bases align to TRBD1. CDR1 and CDR2 from the germline V gene are SNHLY and FYNNEI. The trim removed 6 bases at V and 6 bases at J, leaving 8 bases unmatched. This CDR3 has 15 residues. CDR3 in DNA: TGTGCCAGCAGCGCGGGGACAGGGGGCGCGGATGGCTACACCTTC. Protein: CASSAGTGGADGYTF.

V and J are TRBV7-9 and TRBJ2-7; a weak D match, TRBD1 (5 bases). CDR3 size: 14 residues. CDR1 is SEHNR and CDR2 is FQNEAQ in the germline V gene (reference sequence). V lost 2 bases and J lost 2, with 10 bases in between. CDR3: CASSLQGGPYEQYF. The CDR3 DNA sequence: TGTGCCAGCAGCTTACAGGGTGGCCCCTACGAGCAGTACTTC.

This chain uses TRBV6-1 with TRBJ1-3; D may be TRBD1 (6 bases). V lost 8 bases and J lost 1, with 12 bases in between. Germline-derived CDR1 and CDR2 are MNHNS and SASEGT. The CDR3 has 14 residues. CDR3 sequence: CASYRDNSGNTIYF. In nucleotides, the CDR3 is TGTGCCAGCTACCGGGACAATTCTGGAAACACCATATATTTT.

This chain links TRBV27 with TRBJ2-1; D perhaps matches TRBD2 (5 bases). The ends were cut back, 0 bases at V and 7 bases at J, with 16 bases in the middle. From germline, CDR1 is MNHEY and CDR2 SMNVEV (reference sequence). This CDR3 is 16 amino acids long. The CDR3 nucleotides read TGTGCCAGCAGTTTATCGGTGGGGAGCAGAGTGAATGAGCAGTTCTTC. Its translation: CASSLSVGSRVNEQFF.